This T cell receptor beta chain was found in a study of T cell responses to AZD1222 COVID-19 vaccine. Profiling relied on immunoSEQ multiplex PCR, and the TCRdb table lists in-frame clones only, not all of them. The sample has tens of thousands of clones, roughly 86% seen once; the top ten hold about 4.8%. The CDR3 is 16 amino acids. Germline loops: CDR1 MGHRA, CDR2 YSYEKL. Trimming stripped 5 bases from V and 4 bases from J, with 19 bases between. This chain joins TRBV4-1 and TRBJ2-3, with D maybe TRBD2 (5 bases). The source is an adult in good health. The sample consisted of peripheral blood, taken on day 0 of MenACWY control vaccination. DNA of the CDR3: TGCGCCAGCAGCTCAACTACTAGTATCTCGGCAGATACGCAGTATTTT. This gives the protein CASSSTTSISADTQYF.